The 18 T cell receptor beta chains below all came from one sample that was sequenced in a study of graft-versus-host responses after intestinal transplantation. Clones were sequenced by immunoSEQ multiplex PCR, and TCRdb holds only the in-frame ones, with some missing. The sample records about 110,000 clones, about nine tenths being singletons. Which antigens these TCRs recognize remains unknown. Sequencing was performed on unstimulated CD4+ T cells sorted from spleen or lymph node cells, taken before transplant. The receptors originated from a human donor who was the organ donor for an intestinal transplant.

The chain links TRBV11-2 to TRBJ2-3; 12 bases are a match to TRBD2. The CDR3 has 19 residues. The ends lost 5 bases at V and 1 base at J; junction bases unmatched: 13. Germline CDR1 SGHAT, CDR2 FQNNGV. CDR3 sequence reads: CASSPRLAGEIKGTDTQYF. The CDR3 DNA is TGTGCCAGCAGCCCCAGACTAGCGGGGGAGATAAAGGGCACAGATACGCAGTATTTT. Drawing the rest from reference TRBV11-2 and TRBJ2-3, the complete variable domain is EAGVAQSPRYKIIEKRQSVAFWCNPISGHATLYWYQQILGQGPKLLIQFQNNGVVDDSQLPKDRFSAERLKGVDSTLKIQPAKLEDSAVYLCASSPRLAGEIKGTDTQYFGPGTRLTVL.

This chain uses TRBV20-1 with TRBJ2-3, with 9 bases matching TRBD2. V lost 3 bases and J lost 10; bases outside the gene matches: 2. CDR1 DFQATT and CDR2 SNEGSKA come from the germline V gene (reference sequence). The CDR3 sequence is 11 residues long. CDR3 coding DNA: TGCAGTGCTAGTTTAGCGGGGGCGCAGTATTTT. Translated, it gives CSASLAGAQYF.

V and J are TRBV7-6 and TRBJ2-6; D remains unclear. Trimming removed 1 base from V and 0 bases from J, with 10 bases in between. The germline gives CDR1 SGHVS, CDR2 FNYEAQ. The CDR3 spans 17 residues. The CDR3 region is CASSLGTFFSGANVLTF. DNA of the CDR3: TGTGCCAGCAGCTTAGGGACCTTTTTCTCTGGGGCCAACGTCCTGACTTTC.

This clone has more than one count but fewer than ten. The rearrangement joins TRBV6-5 to TRBJ1-4; unclear D gene. This CDR3 has 11 amino acids. The V and J ends lost 5 bases and 7 bases respectively, with 5 bases between them. From germline, CDR1 is MNHEY and CDR2 SVGAGI. The CDR3, as DNA: TGTGCCAGCAGTGCTCTTGAAAAACTGTTTTTT. Protein: CASSALEKLFF.

Concerning this clone: The same CDR3 is also encoded by other DNA sequences in this sample. The chain combines TRBV5-1 with TRBJ1-1; D gene unclear. The CDR3 sequence is 14 residues long. From germline, CDR1 is SGHRS and CDR2 YFSETQ. Trimming took 0 bases from V and 1 from J, leaving 7 bases between them. This CDR3 reads CASSLVSGNTEAFF. The CDR3 coding sequence is TGCGCCAGCAGCTTGGTGTCAGGGAACACTGAAGCTTTCTTT.

J is TRBJ2-4 and V is TRBV19; 8 bases agree with TRBD2. Germline V gene lookup returns CDR1 LNHDA and CDR2 SQIVND (reference sequence). This CDR3 region has 16 residues. J gave up 2 bases and V 5 bases, and 8 bases lay outside the gene matches. The CDR3 here is CASSPGLVFSKNIQYF. The CDR3, as DNA: TGTGCCAGTAGTCCGGGACTAGTCTTCTCCAAAAACATTCAGTACTTC.

The CDR3 loop is CASSVDTGNTIYF. CDR3 DNA: TGTGCCAGCAGTGTAGACACGGGAAACACCATATATTTT. The chain joins TRBV6-5 to TRBJ1-3, with D unclear. Germline-derived CDR1 and CDR2 are MNHEY and SVGAGI. The CDR3 is 13 residues long. Trimming shortened V by 5 bases and J by 4 bases, and 9 bases separated the two germline ends.

This clone qualifies as medium-sized (0.01 to 0.1%). The rearrangement links TRBV29-1 to TRBJ1-1, with D unclear. Deletions cut 4 bases from V and 3 bases from J, with 9 bases between. This CDR3 spans 12 amino acids. Germline V gene sequence: CDR1 SQVTM, CDR2 ANQGSEA. DNA for the CDR3: TGCAGCGTTGTGGCCACGCACACTGAAGCTTTCTTT. As protein: CSVVATHTEAFF.

The chain combines TRBV2 with TRBJ1-1; possible D gene TRBD1, 5 bases. Germline CDR1 reads SNHLY; CDR2 reads FYNNEI. V lost 7 bases to trimming and J lost 0 bases, with 12 bases between them. The CDR3 runs to 14 residues. The chain's CDR3 is CASTGHGMNTEAFF. The CDR3 DNA sequence: TGTGCCAGCACAGGGCATGGTATGAACACTGAAGCTTTCTTT.

The rearrangement uses TRBV19 and TRBJ2-7; perhaps TRBD1 as D (5 bases). V gave up 4 bases and J gave up 1 base, with 14 bases separating them. The CDR3 spans 15 residues. Germline CDR1 reads LNHDA; CDR2 reads SQIVND (reference sequence). The CDR3 spells CASSTLAGPSYEQYF. The CDR3 DNA reads TGTGCCAGTAGTACCTTGGCAGGGCCATCCTACGAGCAGTACTTC.

This sequence joins TRBV28 and TRBJ2-5; 13 bases fit TRBD2. V trimming: 2 bases; J trimming: 4 bases; junction bases outside the gene matches: 10. This CDR3 has 18 amino acids. Germline CDR1 is MDHEN and CDR2 is SYDVKM. CDR3 bases: TGTGCCAGCAGTTTACTAGGACTAGCGGGAGCCAAAGGAGAGACCCAGTACTTC. Translating it yields CASSLLGLAGAKGETQYF.

The V call is TRBV7-3, the J call TRBJ2-1; 9 bases align to TRBD2. CDR1 and CDR2 (germline): SGHTA, FQGTGA. Losses at the gene ends were 5 bases for V and 5 bases for J; bases not matched to a gene: 7. CDR3 length: 15 amino acids. The CDR3 here is CASSQSGRKDNEQFF. The CDR3, as DNA: TGTGCCAGCAGCCAAAGCGGGAGGAAGGACAATGAGCAGTTCTTC.

The table lists this clone with a count of one. The chain has TRBV30 and TRBJ2-1; TRBD2 agrees at 9 bases. Trimming took 3 bases from V and 4 from J; bases not matched to a gene: 7. In germline, CDR1 is GTSNPN, CDR2 SVGIG (reference sequence). The CDR3 spans 15 residues. The CDR3 coding sequence is TGTGCCTGGAGCCAGCCGGCGGGAGGGTACAATGAGCAGTTCTTC. Translating gives CAWSQPAGGYNEQFF.

The chain employs TRBV11-3 and TRBJ2-1, with 12 bases aligning to TRBD2. Trimming at V came to 1 base and at J to 5 bases, leaving 3 bases not matched to a gene. Germline-derived CDR1 and CDR2 are SGHNT and YENEEA. CDR3 length: 16 residues. The CDR3: CASSLGLAGGDNEQFF. DNA of the CDR3: TGTGCCAGCAGCTTAGGGCTAGCGGGAGGGGACAATGAGCAGTTCTTC.

The rearrangement joins TRBV19 to TRBJ2-4; unclear D gene. Germline CDR1 reads LNHDA; CDR2 reads SQIVND (reference sequence). The germline V and J ends were trimmed by 3 bases and 7 bases, with 13 bases remaining between them. CDR3 length equals 14 residues. CDR3 in amino acids: CASSMSGMVNIQYF. CDR3 nucleotides: TGTGCCAGTAGTATGAGTGGGATGGTGAACATTCAGTACTTC. Filled out from reference TRBV19 and TRBJ2-4, the complete variable domain reads DGGITQSPKYLFRKEGQNVTLSCEQNLNHDAMYWYRQDPGQGLRLIYYSQIVNDFQKGDIAEGYSVSREKKESFPLTVTSAQKNPTAFYLCASSMSGMVNIQYFGAGTRLSVL.

The chain joins TRBV18 to TRBJ2-5; 7 bases fit TRBD1. Germline CDR1 is KGHSH and CDR2 is LQKENI. Unmatched junction bases numbered 6, after V lost 6 bases and J lost 5 bases. The CDR3 extends over 13 amino acids. The CDR3 protein is CASSPGQMETQYF. In nucleotides, the CDR3 is TGTGCCAGCTCGCCGGGACAGATGGAGACCCAGTACTTC.

The chain has TRBV6-5 and TRBJ2-4; D is undetermined. V lost 0 bases to trimming and J lost 5 bases, with 5 bases between them. There are 13 residues in the CDR3. Per the germline V gene, CDR1 is MNHEY and CDR2 is SVGAGI. CDR3 in amino acids: CASSYSNQNIQYF. Written as DNA, the CDR3 is TGTGCCAGCAGTTACTCGAACCAAAACATTCAGTACTTC.

The rearrangement uses TRBV5-1 and TRBJ1-2; D is possibly TRBD1 (5 bases). V gave up 1 base and J gave up 7 bases, with 20 bases separating them. This CDR3 has 16 residues. Germline lookup yields CDR1 SGHRS and CDR2 YFSETQ. The CDR3 DNA is TGCGCCAGCAGCTTGTCTCTCGTAGGGGTAAGCAGTGGCTACACCTTC. As protein: CASSLSLVGVSSGYTF.